Below are 20 T cell receptor beta chains sequenced from a single sample in a study of T cell responses to AZD1222 COVID-19 vaccine. The data were produced by immunoSEQ multiplex PCR, yet TCRdb's version contains in-frame clones alone and is incomplete. The sample lists around 110,000 clones, 70% to 90% occurring once. The material sequenced was peripheral blood, taken on day 0 of AZD1222 vaccination. The receptors were gathered from an adult in good health.

The J gene is TRBJ2-1, the V gene TRBV19; D might be TRBD1 (5 bases). Germline values: CDR1 LNHDA, CDR2 SQIVND (reference sequence). CDR3 length equals 17 residues. Trimming pared 1 base from V and 0 bases from J, leaving 13 bases between. CDR3 protein: CASSIVWRQNSYNEQFF. CDR3 DNA: TGTGCCAGTAGTATAGTCTGGCGACAGAACTCCTACAATGAGCAGTTCTTC. The full variable domain, with the rest looked up from reference TRBV19 and TRBJ2-1, is DGGITQSPKYLFRKEGQNVTLSCEQNLNHDAMYWYRQDPGQGLRLIYYSQIVNDFQKGDIAEGYSVSREKKESFPLTVTSAQKNPTAFYLCASSIVWRQNSYNEQFFGPGTRLTVL.

V usage is TRBV11-3 and J usage is TRBJ1-1; TRBD1 aligns across 7 bases. Per germline, CDR1 SGHNT and CDR2 YENEEA. V dropped 5 bases and J dropped 11; count of bases not matched to a gene: 14. This CDR3 is 14 amino acids long. CDR3 region: CASSPRGRGSLAFF. In DNA, the CDR3 is TGTGCCAGCAGCCCTAGGGGGCGTGGGTCCTTGGCTTTCTTT.

This chain joins TRBV5-5 and TRBJ1-5, with a possible D match to TRBD1 (5 bases). The germline V gene has CDR1 SGHKS and CDR2 YYEKEE (reference sequence). CDR3 length: 14 amino acids. Between the trimmed V and J ends, which lost 4 bases and 1 base, there was a span of 9 bases. CDR3 loop: CASSPRTSNQPQHF. The CDR3 DNA reads as TGTGCCAGCAGCCCGCGGACAAGCAATCAGCCCCAGCATTTT.

The genes are TRBV6-5 and TRBJ2-7, with D maybe TRBD1 (7 bases). CDR3 length: 15 amino acids. Germline V gene data show CDR1 as MNHEY and CDR2 as SVGAGI. Trimming left V 6 bases short and J 2 bases short, with 17 bases between. The CDR3 sequence is CASRGATGTPYEQYF. The CDR3 nucleotides read TGTGCCAGCAGGGGGGCGACAGGGACTCCCTACGAGCAGTACTTC.

This clone was detected only once. The chain employs TRBV25-1 and TRBJ1-2, with unresolved D. The germline gives CDR1 MGHDK, CDR2 SYGVNS. This CDR3 has 15 amino acids. The V and J ends lost 1 base and 2 bases respectively, with 11 bases between them. The CDR3 DNA follows: TGTGCCAGCAGTGAATGGGGAACAGACAACTATGGCTACACCTTC. As protein: CASSEWGTDNYGYTF.

This clone is a singleton in its sample. The chain joins TRBV27 to TRBJ1-1; D gene unclear. V was cut by 4 bases and J by 3 bases, with 9 bases left in between. CDR1 and CDR2 from the germline V gene are MNHEY and SMNVEV (reference sequence). CDR3 length equals 13 residues. In DNA, the CDR3 is TGTGCCAGCAGTTGGTACGGGGACACTGAAGCTTTCTTT. It encodes CASSWYGDTEAFF.

The chain employs TRBV18 and TRBJ2-1; tentatively, D is TRBD1 or TRBD2 (5 bases each). Germline CDR1 reads KGHSH; CDR2 reads LQKENI. V was pared by 4 bases and J by 8 bases, with 18 bases between. The CDR3 sequence is 15 residues long. Here the CDR3 DNA reads TGTGCCAGCTCACGGGGACCGGTAGACCTCGATGAGCAGTTCTTC. This encodes CASSRGPVDLDEQFF. The full variable domain, completed using reference TRBV18 and TRBJ2-1, is NAGVMQNPRHLVRRRGQEARLRCSPMKGHSHVYWYRQLPEEGLKFMVYLQKENIIDESGMPKERFSAEFPKEGPSILRIQQVVRGDSAAYFCASSRGPVDLDEQFFGPGTRLTVL.

This chain's CDR3 is CASSRDRVSEQYF. CDR3 DNA sequence: TGTGCCAGTAGTAGGGACAGGGTGAGCGAGCAGTACTTC. This sequence joins TRBV19 and TRBJ2-7; 9 nucleotides align to TRBD1. Losses at the gene ends were 4 bases for V and 6 bases for J; bases not matched to a gene: 4. The CDR3 loop spans 13 amino acids. The germline V gene has CDR1 LNHDA and CDR2 SQIVND (reference sequence). The full variable domain, in which reference TRBV19 and TRBJ2-7 provide the parts outside the CDR3, is DGGITQSPKYLFRKEGQNVTLSCEQNLNHDAMYWYRQDPGQGLRLIYYSQIVNDFQKGDIAEGYSVSREKKESFPLTVTSAQKNPTAFYLCASSRDRVSEQYFGPGTRLTVT.

The CDR3 sequence: CATSRGSWETQYF. The CDR3 DNA is TGTGCCACCAGCAGAGGGTCGTGGGAGACCCAGTACTTC. The chain joins TRBV15 to TRBJ2-5; the D is unclear. Trimming shortened V by 1 base and J by 5 bases, and 8 bases separated the two germline ends. Per germline, CDR1 LNHNV and CDR2 YYDKDF (reference sequence). The CDR3 consists of 13 residues.

The V and J genes are TRBV7-9 and TRBJ2-5; D unclear. Germline CDR1 and CDR2: SEHNR and FQNEAQ (reference sequence). Between the trimmed V and J ends, which lost 3 bases and 2 bases, there was a span of 7 bases. The CDR3 is 13 residues long. The CDR3 DNA reads TGTGCCAGCAGCTTTTGGCCGCAAGAGACCCAGTACTTC. Translating gives CASSFWPQETQYF.

This clone has a single count. The chain recombines TRBV19 with TRBJ2-7; 7 bases line up with TRBD2. Per the germline V gene, CDR1 is LNHDA and CDR2 is SQIVND (reference sequence). The junction had 9 bases not matched to a gene; V was cut back by 5 bases and J by 2 bases. The CDR3 totals 15 residues. CDR3 in DNA: TGTGCCAGTAGTGCCCTCACTAGCGCAGCCTACGAGCAGTACTTC. It encodes CASSALTSAAYEQYF.

The chain links TRBV6-4 to TRBJ1-2; TRBD1 matches at 8 bases. This CDR3 comprises 14 residues. J was trimmed by 8 bases and V by 2 bases; bases with no gene match: 7. Germline V CDR1 and CDR2: MRHNA, SNTAGT. The CDR3 loop reads CASSDGQGAYGYTF. CDR3 nucleotides: TGTGCCAGCAGTGACGGACAGGGTGCATACGGCTACACCTTC.

The J gene is TRBJ1-5, the V gene TRBV19; a weak D match, TRBD1 (6 bases). There are 15 residues in the CDR3. The V end lost 10 bases, the J end lost 2 bases, and 18 bases lay between the germline ends. Per germline, CDR1 LNHDA and CDR2 SQIVND (reference sequence). This chain's CDR3 is CATKRDTSGNQPQHF. The CDR3 bases are TGTGCCACCAAGAGGGACACTTCGGGCAATCAGCCCCAGCATTTT.

The rearrangement joins TRBV9 to TRBJ1-1; D is undetermined. Per germline, CDR1 SGDLS and CDR2 YYNGEE. This CDR3 comprises 14 residues. V gave up 0 bases and J gave up 0 bases, with 6 bases separating them. The CDR3 bases are TGTGCCAGCAGCGTAGATCGGGTGAACACTGAAGCTTTCTTT. Protein sequence: CASSVDRVNTEAFF. Looking up the rest from reference TRBV9 and TRBJ1-1 gives the full variable domain: DSGVTQTPKHLITATGQRVTLRCSPRSGDLSVYWYQQSLDQGLQFLIQYYNGEERAKGNILERFSAQQFPDLHSELNLSSLELGDSALYFCASSVDRVNTEAFFGQGTRLTVV.

J is TRBJ2-1 and V is TRBV11-2, with D hard to call. Per the germline V gene, CDR1 is SGHAT and CDR2 is FQNNGV. V lost 0 bases and J 10 bases, leaving 7 bases between the germline ends. CDR3 length: 12 residues. CDR3 nucleotide sequence: TGTGCCAGCAGCTTAGATCCCCTAGAGCAGTTCTTC. Protein product: CASSLDPLEQFF.

The V gene is TRBV24-1, the J gene TRBJ2-7; no reliable D call. The CDR3 sequence is 13 residues long. Germline CDR1 is KGHDR and CDR2 is SFDVKD. Trimming removed 2 bases from V and 4 bases from J, with 8 bases in between. In DNA form, the CDR3 reads TGTGCCACCAGTGATTCTGGCAGTTACGAGCAGTACTTC. Its protein product is CATSDSGSYEQYF.

The chain is built from TRBV28 and TRBJ1-1; 7 bases line up with TRBD1. Germline CDR1 is MDHEN and CDR2 is SYDVKM. The CDR3 has 14 amino acids. Trimming took 8 bases from V and 4 from J; bases not matched to a gene: 10. The CDR3 region is CASLLTGSTTEAFF. Here the CDR3 DNA reads TGTGCCAGCCTTCTGACAGGGTCGACCACTGAAGCTTTCTTT. The whole variable domain, filled in from reference TRBV28 and TRBJ1-1, reads DVKVTQSSRYLVKRTGEKVFLECVQDMDHENMFWYRQDPGLGLRLIYFSYDVKMKEKGDIPEGYSVSREKKERFSLILESASTNQTSMYLCASLLTGSTTEAFFGQGTRLTVV.

The chain has TRBV30 and TRBJ2-3; 9 nucleotides match TRBD1. CDR1 is GTSNPN, CDR2 SVGIG, per germline (reference sequence). V shed 5 bases and J 3 bases; nucleotides not matched to a gene: 18. CDR3 length: 18 residues. The CDR3 spells CAWESELGTGRVTDTQYF. CDR3 nucleotides: TGTGCCTGGGAATCAGAGCTCGGGACAGGGCGGGTGACAGATACGCAGTATTTT.

This clone came up once. V and J are TRBV10-3 and TRBJ1-1; TRBD1 agrees at 7 bases. Germline V gene sequence: CDR1 ENHRY, CDR2 SYGVKD. Trimming at V came to 5 bases and at J to 0 bases, leaving 3 bases not matched to a gene. The CDR3 totals 14 residues. The CDR3: CAISPTGVNTEAFF. The CDR3 nucleotides read TGTGCCATCAGTCCTACAGGGGTGAACACTGAAGCTTTCTTT.

J is TRBJ1-6 and V is TRBV11-2; 7 positions agree with TRBD1. J was trimmed by 7 bases and V by 5 bases; bases with no gene match: 11. Germline V CDR1 and CDR2: SGHAT, FQNNGV. The CDR3 is 16 residues long. In DNA form, the CDR3 reads TGTGCCAGCAGCCTAAATCCCGGGACAGTGAATTCACCCCTCCACTTT. Encoded protein: CASSLNPGTVNSPLHF.